This TCR beta chain emerged from a study of breast tumors, draining lymph nodes, adjacent tissues. Using its own MiXCR run on the multiplex PCR reads, TCRdb lists one record per CDR3 protein. The sample records approximately 200,000 distinct CDR3 sequences, roughly 29% being singletons. Breast cancer patients provided tissue from their axillary draining lymph nodes. The table lists this clonotype with many counts. The material sequenced was axillary lymph node tissue. This clonotype was sampled from a female donor with breast cancer. Some clones in this sample may be carry-over from other donors' samples.

CDR3 sequence: CASSSERGLYNEQFF. CDR3 coding DNA: TGTGCCAGCAGCTCAGAACGCGGGCTTTACAATGAGCAGTTCTTC. The V call is TRBV7-2, the J call TRBJ2-1, with D perhaps TRBD2 (5 bases). This CDR3 spans 15 amino acids. CDR1 and CDR2 from the germline V gene are SGHTA and FQGNSA. The ends were cut back, 4 bases at V and 4 bases at J, with 14 bases in the middle.